Listed below are T cell receptor beta chains from one sample, sequenced in a study of control samples from healthy donors and cancer patients. The protocol was immunoSEQ multiplex PCR, while the TCRdb copy is restricted to in-frame clones and leaves out a portion. The repertoire holds roughly 200,000 clones, approximately 91% seen once, with approximately 1.8% in the top ten. The specimen sequenced was blood. The receptors were gathered from a man aged 25-45 years in good health. Both conserved end residues are part of each CDR3. Fields, in order: clone size, J gene, D gene, V gene, CDR3 DNA, CDR3 protein. The D gene is left open where the match is weak. A clone size is listed for some rows: how often the clone was seen (once, few, many), or a class if it is expanded.

-,TRBJ2-1,-,TRBV18,TGTGCCAGCTCACCAGGTGGATACAATGAGCAGTTCTTC,CASSPGGYNEQFF
-,TRBJ1-1,-,TRBV7-9,TGTGCCAGCAGCCGGAACGAGGACACTGAAGCTTTCTTT,CASSRNEDTEAFF
once,TRBJ2-2,-,TRBV24-1,TGTGCCACCAGATGGGCCGGGGAGCTGTTTTTT,CATRWAGELFF
-,TRBJ1-6,TRBD1,TRBV5-1,TGCGCCAGCAGCAGGACAGGGGGGCATAATTCACCCCTCCACTTT,CASSRTGGHNSPLHF
-,TRBJ2-3,-,TRBV5-1,TGCGCCAGCAGCTTGTACGGCCCGGCGACCGGGACCGGGGATACGCAGTATTTT,CASSLYGPATGTGDTQYF
-,TRBJ1-3,-,TRBV9,TGTGCCAGCAGCTCTCAGGGAGGAACGGCCCTCGGGAACACCATATATTTT,CASSSQGGTALGNTIYF
few,TRBJ1-2,-,TRBV5-6,TGTGCCAGCAGCTTGGGGTTTGGCTACACCTTC,CASSLGFGYTF
-,TRBJ1-6,-,TRBV30,TGTGCCTGGAGCCTCAGTGGGTATAATTCACCCCTCCACTTT,CAWSLSGYNSPLHF
few,TRBJ2-7,-,TRBV4-1,TGCGCCAGCGGAGGACGACCCTACGAGCAGTACTTC,CASGGRPYEQYF
-,TRBJ1-2,-,TRBV6-5,TGTGCCAGCAGTTACTCCCCGGAGAACTATGGCTACACCTTC,CASSYSPENYGYTF
-,TRBJ1-5,-,TRBV2,TGTGCCAGCAGTGGGGGGGCTACAGGTGGGCGTGGGAATCAGCCCCAGCATTTT,CASSGGATGGRGNQPQHF
once,TRBJ1-2,-,TRBV24-1,TGTGCCACCAGTGATTCCGGGGTGCAGGGAGGCTACACCTTC,CATSDSGVQGGYTF
-,TRBJ1-5,TRBD1,TRBV6-6,TGTGCCAGCAGTTCGGGACAGGGGTCCGGCAATCAGCCCCAGCATTTT,CASSSGQGSGNQPQHF
-,TRBJ1-1,TRBD1,TRBV30,TGTGCCGCTGGGACAGGGGGGGAAGGGAAGACTGAAGCTTTCTTT,CAAGTGGEGKTEAFF
-,TRBJ1-5,TRBD1,TRBV12-5,TGTGCTAGTGGTTTGGTGTTTGGGACAGGGGGCTTGGGTCAGCCCCAGCATTTT,CASGLVFGTGGLGQPQHF
-,TRBJ1-3,-,TRBV12-3/TRBV12-4,TGTGCCAACAGGTTGAGCTCTGGAAACACCATATATTTT,CANRLSSGNTIYF
once,TRBJ1-1,TRBD1,TRBV12-3/TRBV12-4,TGTGCCAGCACCCCTCTACAGGGGACTGAAGCTTTCTTT,CASTPLQGTEAFF
-,TRBJ2-3,TRBD1,TRBV5-4,TGTGCCAGCAGCCCGACAGGGGGGACAGATACGCAGTATTTT,CASSPTGGTDTQYF
-,TRBJ2-7,-,TRBV7-2,TGTGCCAGCAGCTTAGGGACTGCCCTAAACGAGCAGTACTTC,CASSLGTALNEQYF
-,TRBJ1-2,-,TRBV14,TGTGCCAGCAGCCCAGGGAGGGGGTCCTATGGCTACACCTTC,CASSPGRGSYGYTF
-,TRBJ2-2,TRBD1,TRBV5-1,TGCGCCAGCAGCTCCCTTGGACAGGGTCGAACCGGGGAGCTGTTTTTT,CASSSLGQGRTGELFF
-,TRBJ1-1,TRBD1,TRBV4-1,TGCGCCAGCAGCCAAGTGATAGGACAGGTTGGATCGAACACTGAAGCTTTCTTT,CASSQVIGQVGSNTEAFF
few,TRBJ2-1,-,TRBV11-2,TGTGCCAGCGTGGGCGGTTGGGAGCAGTTCTTC,CASVGGWEQFF
-,TRBJ2-2,TRBD2,TRBV5-1,TGCGCCAGCAGCTTGGCGGCTAGCGGGGGGGCCGGAAACACCGGGGAGCTGTTTTTT,CASSLAASGGAGNTGELFF
-,TRBJ2-2,-,TRBV11-2,TGTGCCAGCAGCTTAGAGTTAAGGGATTCGAACACCGGGGAGCTGTTTTTT,CASSLELRDSNTGELFF
-,TRBJ2-3,-,TRBV25-1,TGTGCCAGCAGTGCCTACAGGGGAGGAATTGATACGCAGTATTTT,CASSAYRGGIDTQYF
-,TRBJ1-2,TRBD1,TRBV11-2,TGTGCCAGCAGCTCAAGCTCAGGGGGGGGCTACACCTTC,CASSSSSGGGYTF
-,TRBJ1-6,-,TRBV2,TGTGCCAGCAGTTTAGGGGCTTCACCCCTCCACTTT,CASSLGASPLHF
-,TRBJ1-2,-,TRBV3-1/TRBV3-2,TGTGCCAGCAGCTCAAACGGGGAACAGCCTTATGGCTACACCTTC,CASSSNGEQPYGYTF
-,TRBJ2-1,TRBD1,TRBV29-1,TGCAGCGTTGAAGGGACAGGGGGTTTGAATGAGCAGTTCTTC,CSVEGTGGLNEQFF
-,TRBJ1-2,-,TRBV5-1,TGCGCCAGCAGCTGGGAGGGGTTGGGCGGCTACACCTTC,CASSWEGLGGYTF
-,TRBJ2-7,-,TRBV5-1,TGCGCCAGCAGCAGGGGGACCTACGAGCAGTACTTC,CASSRGTYEQYF
-,TRBJ1-5,-,TRBV2,TGTGCCAGCAGTGGTCCGACGAGGACGAGCAATCAGCCCCAGCATTTT,CASSGPTRTSNQPQHF
-,TRBJ2-7,-,TRBV11-2,TGTGCCAGCAGCCCGGGACGGTCCTCCTACGAGCAGTACTTC,CASSPGRSSYEQYF
once,TRBJ2-7,-,TRBV18,TGTGCCAGCTCACCATTTGGGGGGATCTACGAGCAGTACTTC,CASSPFGGIYEQYF
-,TRBJ2-3,-,TRBV6-5,TGTGCCAGCAGTTACAACAGAGGCACAGATACGCAGTATTTT,CASSYNRGTDTQYF
once,TRBJ2-4,TRBD1,TRBV6-1,TGTGCCAGCAGTGAAGGTGGGACAGGGAAGGACATTCAGTACTTC,CASSEGGTGKDIQYF
once,TRBJ2-1,TRBD1,TRBV18,TGTGCCAGCAAAGCTACCGGGACAGGGTTCTACAATGAGCAGTTCTTC,CASKATGTGFYNEQFF
-,TRBJ1-4,-,TRBV10-2,TGCGCCAGCAGTGAGATGGGGACACCCTGGGCAACTAATGAAAAACTGTTTTTT,CASSEMGTPWATNEKLFF
-,TRBJ1-5,-,TRBV19,TGTGCCAGTAGTATTTTACAGGGCACACAGCCCCAGCATTTT,CASSILQGTQPQHF
-,TRBJ1-4,-,TRBV18,TGTGCCAGCTCACGCGGACGCCCGGGGGCTAATGAAAAACTGTTTTTT,CASSRGRPGANEKLFF
-,TRBJ1-2,-,TRBV27,TGTGCCAGCAGTTCGAGGGGCTATGGCTACACCTTC,CASSSRGYGYTF
-,TRBJ1-2,TRBD1,TRBV5-1,TGCGCCAGCAGCTTTCTGGGTCTTATAGGGGGCTTCGATGGCTACACCTTC,CASSFLGLIGGFDGYTF
-,TRBJ1-2,TRBD1,TRBV19,TGTGCCAGTAGCCGGGGACAGGGCCCATATGGCTACACCTTC,CASSRGQGPYGYTF
-,TRBJ2-1,-,TRBV27,TGTGCCAGCAGTGGACAGAAATACAATGAGCAGTTCTTC,CASSGQKYNEQFF
-,TRBJ2-7,TRBD1,TRBV6-5,TGTGCCAGCAGTTACCGGAGGACAGGCCCTCCCCTCGAGCAGTACTTC,CASSYRRTGPPLEQYF
few,TRBJ1-2,-,TRBV7-3,TGTGCCAGCAGCTTACCGGGGACTGGCTACACCTTC,CASSLPGTGYTF